The clone carrying this T cell receptor beta chain appeared many times. The antigen remains unidentified. This sample is part of a study of identical twins. General study results and limits: Twin-shared out-of-frame alpha sequences showed excess low generation probability. Less excess twin sharing appeared in beta out-of-frame sequences. Analyses of zero insertions could, in part, be confounded by invariant MAIT and iNKT cells.

Unique molecular identifiers were in the cDNA, with template-switch universal primer binding. TCRdb recomputed calls from the 5' RACE reads with MiXCR, one row per CDR3 protein. The repertoire has 1.5 million to 2 million distinct CDR3 sequences, roughly 35% of them found once; the top ten carry 0.27%. The TCR comes from a newborn girl in good health. The sample taken for sequencing was cord blood.

The CDR3 coding sequence is TGCGCCAGCAGTGTAGACAATAATGGCTACACCTTC. Translation gives CASSVDNNGYTF. This sequence joins TRBV10-2 and TRBJ1-2; the D is unclear. The germline V and J ends were trimmed by 4 bases and 6 bases, with 9 bases remaining between them. The germline CDR1 and CDR2 sequences are WSHSY and SAAADI. CDR3 length equals 12 residues.